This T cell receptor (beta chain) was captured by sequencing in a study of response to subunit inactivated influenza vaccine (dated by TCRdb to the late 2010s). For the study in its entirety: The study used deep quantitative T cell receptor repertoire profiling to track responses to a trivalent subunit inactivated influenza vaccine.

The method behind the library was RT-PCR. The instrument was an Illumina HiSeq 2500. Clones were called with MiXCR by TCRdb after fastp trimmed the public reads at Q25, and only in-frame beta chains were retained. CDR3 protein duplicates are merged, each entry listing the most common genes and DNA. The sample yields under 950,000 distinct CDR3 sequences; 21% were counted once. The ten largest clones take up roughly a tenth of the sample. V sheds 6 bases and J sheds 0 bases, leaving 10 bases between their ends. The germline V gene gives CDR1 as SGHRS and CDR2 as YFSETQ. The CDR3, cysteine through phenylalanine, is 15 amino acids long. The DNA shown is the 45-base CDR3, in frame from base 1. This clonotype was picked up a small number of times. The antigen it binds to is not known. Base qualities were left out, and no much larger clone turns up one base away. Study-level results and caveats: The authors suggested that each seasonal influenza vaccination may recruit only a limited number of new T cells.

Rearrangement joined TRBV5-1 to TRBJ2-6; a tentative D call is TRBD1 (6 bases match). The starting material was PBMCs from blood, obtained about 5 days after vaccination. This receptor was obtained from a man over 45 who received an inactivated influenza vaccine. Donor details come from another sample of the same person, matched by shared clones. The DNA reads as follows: TGCGCCAGCACAACAGGGTCCTCTGGGGCCAACGTCCTGACTTTC. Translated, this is CASTTGSSGANVLTF. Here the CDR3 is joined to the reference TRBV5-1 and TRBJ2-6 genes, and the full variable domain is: KAGVTQTPRYLIKTRGQQVTLSCSPISGHRSVSWYQQTPGQGLQFLFEYFSETQRNKGNFPGRFSGRQFSNSRSEMNVSTLELGDSALYLCASTTGSSGANVLTFGAGSRLTVL.